The present entry profiles one TCR beta chain with its context. This receptor's antigen is unknown. No base qualities exist here, and no much larger clone lies one base off it. The sample is drawn from a study of CD8 T cells in ankylosing spondylitis listed by TCRdb under 2017. Regarding the study in general: The study set out to find disease-linked TCR variants by profiling T cell receptor beta repertoires in ankylosing spondylitis patients and healthy donors. Peripheral blood was sampled, and synovial fluid was also collected from ankylosing spondylitis patients. The whole study cohort included 90 to 120 healthy donors and 25 ankylosing spondylitis patients. What the research found in general, with its limitations: The disease-linked clones were reported as significantly enriched in matched synovial fluid samples from ankylosing spondylitis patients. Some motif variants were previously reported in synovial fluid and blood of reactive arthritis patients, suggesting common disease-initiation mechanisms. A TCR beta motif made up of about eight highly homologous amino acid variants appeared to be characteristic of blood from ankylosing spondylitis patients. The disease-linked clones had a CD8+ phenotype and were found at relatively low frequencies in peripheral blood.

TCRdb shows the sequencer as Illumina HiSeq 2500. Quantitative 5'-RACE with molecular barcodes was used to prepare TCR beta libraries. The authors processed their data as follows. A new computational method, built on a probabilistic model of VDJ rearrangement, was used to identify disease-linked TCR variants. The raw public reads went through TCRdb reprocessing: fastp at Q25, MiXCR clone calling, in-frame beta chains kept. Rows are unified per CDR3 protein, each entry keeping the most common DNA and genes. These V and J calls rely on TCRdb rather than the paper's analysis. Present in this sample are about 400,000 distinct CDR3 sequences, about 20% of which were seen just once. Of the sample, approximately 15% falls within the top ten clones. Its CDR3 holds 13 amino acids, cysteine through phenylalanine. Just the 39-base CDR3 DNA is kept, in frame starting at base 1. Trimming takes 5 bases off V and 5 bases off J; junction bases not matched to a gene: 6. CDR1 SGHRS and CDR2 YFSETQ are derived from the germline V gene.

This chain joins TRBV5-1 to TRBJ2-5; 7 bases in the middle match TRBD1. The receptor comes from a male donor with ankylosing spondylitis. Sequenced sample: blood, either unsorted or a sorted T cell fraction (not recorded which). The DNA is TGCGCCAGCAGTTCTCAGGGGGTGGAGACCCAGTACTTC. Its translation reads: CASSSQGVETQYF.